Listed below are T cell receptor beta chains from one sample, sequenced in a study of OX40 agonist ivuxolimab in advanced cancers. Here immunoSEQ multiplex PCR was the method, and the copy in TCRdb shows in-frame clones only, minus some. The data show roughly 15,000 clones, roughly 75% seen once. Specimen: CD4+ or CD8+ T cells sorted from blood, collected in a trial of the OX40 agonist ivuxolimab. The receptor source for this set is an adult with an advanced solid tumor such as melanoma, head and neck, liver or kidney cancer. The CDR3 runs from the conserved cysteine through the conserved F or W. Each record gives: D gene, V gene, clone size, J gene, CDR3 DNA, CDR3 protein. A D gene is named only where the DNA matches it firmly. Clone size is not always given. Where it is, it says once, few, many or a class for expanded clones.

>TRBD1|TRBV30|.|TRBJ1-1
TGTGCCTGGAGTGGGGGACAGGGGAACACTGAAGCTTTCTTT
CAWSGGQGNTEAFF
>.|TRBV7-6|.|TRBJ1-2
TGTGCCAGCAGCTTAATCCCCGAGGGGGACTATGGCTACACCTTC
CASSLIPEGDYGYTF
>.|TRBV5-8|.|TRBJ2-1
TGTGCCAGCAGCTCACAACAGGGCTCCTACAATGAGCAGTTCTTC
CASSSQQGSYNEQFF
>TRBD1|TRBV9|.|TRBJ1-1
TGTGCCAGCAGTACCTCCCGGGACAGGGGGCGAAGCACTGAAGCTTTCTTT
CASSTSRDRGRSTEAFF
>.|TRBV12-2|.|TRBJ2-1
TGTGCAAGTCGCTTAGCGCTAGGGCTAGCGGGGGGGAACAATGAGCAGTTCTTC
CASRLALGLAGGNNEQFF
>.|TRBV10-3|.|TRBJ2-5
TGTGCCATCAGTGACCACCGCGACCCGCAAGAGACCCAGTACTTC
CAISDHRDPQETQYF
>TRBD1|TRBV19|.|TRBJ1-3
TGTGCCAGTAGCGATCAGGGGGCTGCTGGAAACACCATATATTTT
CASSDQGAAGNTIYF
>TRBD2|TRBV6-6|.|TRBJ2-1
TGTGCCAGCAGTCCAATAGCGGGAAGTGAGCAGTTCTTC
CASSPIAGSEQFF
>.|TRBV27|.|TRBJ2-7
TGTGCCAGCAGCAGCACAGGGTTGGAGCAGTACTTC
CASSSTGLEQYF
>TRBD1|TRBV29-1|few|TRBJ1-3
TGCAGCGTGCAAGGGGACAGAAGCTCTGGAAACACCATATATTTT
CSVQGDRSSGNTIYF
>.|TRBV28|.|TRBJ1-4
TGTGCCAGCAGTTTCGCAGGTACTAATGAAAAACTGTTTTTT
CASSFAGTNEKLFF
>TRBD1|TRBV4-2|.|TRBJ1-1
TGTGCCAGCAGCCAAATAGGACAGGGAAGGGTTACTGAAGCTTTCTTT
CASSQIGQGRVTEAFF
>.|TRBV27|.|TRBJ2-1
TGTGCCAGCCAAGGAATAAATGAGCAGTTCTTC
CASQGINEQFF
>TRBD1|TRBV4-1|few|TRBJ1-5
TGCGCCAGCAGCCGGACAGGGGCAAAGCCCCAGCATTTT
CASSRTGAKPQHF
>TRBD1|TRBV6-5|.|TRBJ1-5
TGTGCCAGCAGAGACAGGGATCAGCCCCAGCATTTT
CASRDRDQPQHF
>.|TRBV21-1|once|TRBJ2-5
TGTGCCAGCAGCAAAGACGGGGGGTCGGCCCAAGAGACCCAGTACTTC
CASSKDGGSAQETQYF
>.|TRBV6-6|medium-sized|TRBJ2-7
TGTGCCAGCAGCCCCGACTTGGTCTACGAGCAGTACTTC
CASSPDLVYEQYF
>.|TRBV7-9|.|TRBJ2-7
TGTGCCAGCAGCGGTACCTACGAGCAGTACTTC
CASSGTYEQYF
>.|TRBV18|.|TRBJ2-2
TGTGCCAGCTCACTATCGAACACCGGGGAGCTGTTTTTT
CASSLSNTGELFF
>TRBD2|TRBV2|once|TRBJ2-7
TGTGCCAGCAGTGAACTAGCGGGGCACTCCTACGAGCAGTACTTC
CASSELAGHSYEQYF
>TRBD1|TRBV29-1|.|TRBJ1-1
TGCAGCGTGCCGACAGGGGTGAACACTGAAGCTTTCTTT
CSVPTGVNTEAFF
>.|TRBV5-1|.|TRBJ2-6
TGCGCCAGCAGCTCCGGGACACCGTACAGCTCTGGGGCCAACGTCCTGACTTTC
CASSSGTPYSSGANVLTF
>TRBD2|TRBV4-2|.|TRBJ2-3
TGTGCCAGCAGCCAAGAACCAGCGGGGGCATCAGATACGCAGTATTTT
CASSQEPAGASDTQYF
>.|TRBV6-1|.|TRBJ1-2
TGTGCCAGCAGGGGCTCCGGCGGGGGCTATGGCTACACCTTC
CASRGSGGGYGYTF
>.|TRBV4-1|few|TRBJ2-3
TGCGCCAGCAGCCAAGCGGGATGGGCAGATACGCAGTATTTT
CASSQAGWADTQYF
>.|TRBV5-6|.|TRBJ1-1
TGTGCCAGCAGCTTGGACAGGGAGGGAACTGAAGCTTTCTTT
CASSLDREGTEAFF
>TRBD2|TRBV6-5|.|TRBJ2-1
TGTGCCAGCAGTTACACACGCGGGGGAGAGCAGTTCTTC
CASSYTRGGEQFF
>.|TRBV5-4|.|TRBJ2-1
TGTGCCAGCAGCTTGGCCGCAGAGCAGTTCTTC
CASSLAAEQFF
>.|TRBV6-1|.|TRBJ1-5
TGTGCCAGCAGGGAACCCCACAGATATAGCAATCAGCCCCAGCATTTT
CASREPHRYSNQPQHF
>TRBD2|TRBV4-3|.|TRBJ2-7
TGCGCCAGCAGCCGCGTCCTAGCGGGCAACTACGAGCAGTACTTC
CASSRVLAGNYEQYF
>TRBD2|TRBV5-6|.|TRBJ2-1
TGTGCCAGTTGGACTAGCGGGACCTACAATGAGCAGTTCTTC
CASWTSGTYNEQFF
>TRBD1|TRBV7-9|few|TRBJ2-7
TGTGCCAGCAGTGACAGGGTCTACGAGCAGTACTTC
CASSDRVYEQYF
>TRBD2|TRBV10-3|.|TRBJ2-4
TGTGCCATCAGTGAGTCGGGGACTAGCGCCTCCAAAAACATTCAGTACTTC
CAISESGTSASKNIQYF
>.|TRBV27|.|TRBJ2-1
TGTGCCAGCAGTTTAAGAGGGTCACCCTACAATGAGCAGTTCTTC
CASSLRGSPYNEQFF
>.|TRBV29-1|.|TRBJ1-1
TGCAGCGTTGAAGATCCCGGACAGCCGAACACTGAAGCTTTCTTT
CSVEDPGQPNTEAFF
>.|TRBV10-2|.|TRBJ1-1
TGCGCCAGCAGTGAACCGGGCCCAGCTGAAGCTTTCTTT
CASSEPGPAEAFF
>TRBD1|TRBV7-2|few|TRBJ2-3
TGTGCCAGCAGCATCAGACAGGGGTCGGCAGATACGCAGTATTTT
CASSIRQGSADTQYF
>.|TRBV15|.|TRBJ2-1
TGTGCCACCAGCGCAGGTTCGTATGGTGAGCAGTTCTTC
CATSAGSYGEQFF
>.|TRBV10-3|.|TRBJ2-3
TGTGCCATCAGTGAAGAGGGCTACACAGATACGCAGTATTTT
CAISEEGYTDTQYF
>.|TRBV27|.|TRBJ2-7
TGTGCCAGCAGTTTAGGGGGCCCATCGGGCGAGCAGTACTTC
CASSLGGPSGEQYF
>.|TRBV6-1|.|TRBJ2-2
TGTGCCACGGGGCTGTCCACCGGGGAGCTGTTTTTT
CATGLSTGELFF
>.|TRBV7-9|.|TRBJ2-7
TGTGCCAGCAGCCCAAGGGTTGGGCAGGTCATTCGGGGCAAGCAGTACTTC
CASSPRVGQVIRGKQYF
>.|TRBV5-1|.|TRBJ2-3
TGCGCCAGCAGCTTGGGTGGGCGGGTTACAACAGATACGCAGTATTTT
CASSLGGRVTTDTQYF
>TRBD1|TRBV27|.|TRBJ1-4
TGTGCCAGCAGTTTATCGGACAGGGCCGCAAAACTGTTTTTT
CASSLSDRAAKLFF
>.|TRBV7-3|few|TRBJ2-3
TGTGCCAGCAGCTTAGGGGTTAACGCAGATACGCAGTATTTT
CASSLGVNADTQYF
>TRBD1|TRBV5-1|.|TRBJ1-3
TGCGCCAGCAGCTTGACCGGGACAGGGTCCAGCTCTGGAAACACCATATATTTT
CASSLTGTGSSSGNTIYF
>.|TRBV9|.|TRBJ2-1
TGTGCCAGCAGCGATGGCGACAGGCCTTACAATGAGCAGTTCTTC
CASSDGDRPYNEQFF
>.|TRBV5-1|.|TRBJ2-3
TGCGCCAGCAGCATTACCGGGACCACAGATACGCAGTATTTT
CASSITGTTDTQYF
>.|TRBV27|.|TRBJ1-6
TGTGCCAGCAGTTTAGTTTTCCAGAATTCACCCCTCCACTTT
CASSLVFQNSPLHF
>.|TRBV27|.|TRBJ2-7
TGTGCCAGCGGCGTTGTTGGGTCCGCCATAGAGCAGTACTTC
CASGVVGSAIEQYF
>.|TRBV15|.|TRBJ2-1
TGTGCCACCAGCCTCAGGCCCTCATACAATGAGCAGTTCTTC
CATSLRPSYNEQFF
>.|TRBV28|.|TRBJ1-2
TGTGCCAGCAGTTACTCGGCGGACCCTAACTATGGCTACACCTTC
CASSYSADPNYGYTF
>.|TRBV5-6|.|TRBJ2-7
TGTGCCAGCAGCTTCTCGGTCGAGCAGTACTTC
CASSFSVEQYF
>TRBD2|TRBV7-9|.|TRBJ2-5
TGTGCCAGCAGTACCTGGGGCGGGAGAAGTGAGACCCAGTACTTC
CASSTWGGRSETQYF
>.|TRBV6-1|medium-sized|TRBJ2-1
TGTGCCAGCAGTGAAAACGCGGCGTCCTCGAGCAATGAGCAGTTCTTC
CASSENAASSSNEQFF